The source of this T cell receptor beta chain is a study of OX40 agonist ivuxolimab in advanced cancers. On the study more broadly: The treatment was a fully human IgG2 OX40 agonist, ivuxolimab. People in dose escalation had one of these cancers: hepatocellular carcinoma, melanoma, renal cell or head and neck cancer.

The CDR3 sequence is 12 residues long. Trimming took 5 bases from V and 4 from J, leaving 8 bases between them. Germline V gives CDR1 MDHEN, CDR2 SYDVKM. The assay was immunoSEQ multiplex PCR, and TCRdb's table has in-frame clones only and misses some. The table includes roughly 80,000 clones, roughly 80% detected once. The TCR comes from an adult with an advanced solid tumor such as melanoma, head and neck, liver or kidney cancer. This sequence joins TRBV28 and TRBJ1-2, with D uncertain. The specimen comprised CD4+ or CD8+ T cells sorted from blood, sampled in a trial of the OX40 agonist ivuxolimab. The CDR3 is CASSPGPYGYTF. Here the CDR3 DNA reads TGTGCCAGCAGTCCAGGACCCTATGGCTACACCTTC.